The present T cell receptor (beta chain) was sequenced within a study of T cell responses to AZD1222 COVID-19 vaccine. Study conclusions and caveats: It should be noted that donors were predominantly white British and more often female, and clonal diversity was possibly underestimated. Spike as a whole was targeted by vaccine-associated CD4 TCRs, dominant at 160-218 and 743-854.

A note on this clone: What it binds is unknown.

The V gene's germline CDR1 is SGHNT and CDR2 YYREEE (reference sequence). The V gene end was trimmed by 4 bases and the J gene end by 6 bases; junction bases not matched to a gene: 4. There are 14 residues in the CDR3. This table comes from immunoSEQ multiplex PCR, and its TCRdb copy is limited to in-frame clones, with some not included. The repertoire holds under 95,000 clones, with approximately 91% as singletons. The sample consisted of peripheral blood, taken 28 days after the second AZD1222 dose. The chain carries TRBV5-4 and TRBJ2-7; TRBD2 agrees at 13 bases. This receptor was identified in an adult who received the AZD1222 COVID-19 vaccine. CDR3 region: CASSPGLAGLEQYF. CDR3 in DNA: TGTGCCAGCAGCCCGGGACTAGCGGGACTCGAGCAGTACTTC.